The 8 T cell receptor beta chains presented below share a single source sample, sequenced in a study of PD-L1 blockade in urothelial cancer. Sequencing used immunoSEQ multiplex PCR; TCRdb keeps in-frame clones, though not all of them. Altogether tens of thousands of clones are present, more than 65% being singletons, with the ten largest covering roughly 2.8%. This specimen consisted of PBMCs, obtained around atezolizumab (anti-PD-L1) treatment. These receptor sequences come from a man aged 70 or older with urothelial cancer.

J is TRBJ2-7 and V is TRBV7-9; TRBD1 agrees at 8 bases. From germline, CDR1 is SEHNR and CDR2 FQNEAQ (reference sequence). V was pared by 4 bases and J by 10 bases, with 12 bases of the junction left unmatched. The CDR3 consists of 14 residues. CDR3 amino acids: CASSSDRGESRQYF. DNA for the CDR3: TGTGCCAGCAGCTCAGACAGGGGCGAAAGTCGTCAGTACTTC.

As DNA, the CDR3 is TGCGCCAGCAGCGACTCCTCAGGGCAAGACCAAGAGACCCAGTACTTC. Its translation: CASSDSSGQDQETQYF. The genes are TRBV5-1 and TRBJ2-5, with a possible D match to TRBD1 (5 bases). V was trimmed by 4 bases and J by 0 bases, leaving 16 bases between them. CDR3 length: 16 residues. CDR1 is SGHRS and CDR2 is YFSETQ in the germline V gene.

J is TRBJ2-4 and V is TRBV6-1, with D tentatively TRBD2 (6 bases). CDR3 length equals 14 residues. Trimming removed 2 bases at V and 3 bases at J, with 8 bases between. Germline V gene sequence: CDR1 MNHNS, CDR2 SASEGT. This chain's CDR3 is CASSERTNKNIQYF. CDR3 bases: TGTGCCAGCAGTGAACGGACTAACAAAAACATTCAGTACTTC.

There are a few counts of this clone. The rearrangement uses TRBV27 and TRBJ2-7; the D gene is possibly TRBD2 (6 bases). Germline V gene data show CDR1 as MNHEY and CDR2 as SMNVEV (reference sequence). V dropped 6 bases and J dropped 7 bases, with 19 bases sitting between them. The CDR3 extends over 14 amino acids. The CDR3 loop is CASRTSRESKEQYF. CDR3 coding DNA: TGTGCCAGCAGGACCTCTCGGGAGTCTAAAGAGCAGTACTTC.

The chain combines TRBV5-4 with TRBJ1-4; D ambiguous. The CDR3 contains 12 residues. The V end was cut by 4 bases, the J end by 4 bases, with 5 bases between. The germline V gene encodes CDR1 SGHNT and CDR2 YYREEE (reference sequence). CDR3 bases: TGTGCCAGCAGCCAAATTAATGAAAAACTGTTTTTT. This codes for CASSQINEKLFF.

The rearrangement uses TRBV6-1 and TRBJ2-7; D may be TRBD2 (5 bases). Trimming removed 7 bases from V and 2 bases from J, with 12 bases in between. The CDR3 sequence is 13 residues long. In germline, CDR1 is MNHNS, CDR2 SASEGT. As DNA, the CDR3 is TGTGCCAGCACCGAGGGTAGCGCCTACGAGCAGTACTTC. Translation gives CASTEGSAYEQYF.

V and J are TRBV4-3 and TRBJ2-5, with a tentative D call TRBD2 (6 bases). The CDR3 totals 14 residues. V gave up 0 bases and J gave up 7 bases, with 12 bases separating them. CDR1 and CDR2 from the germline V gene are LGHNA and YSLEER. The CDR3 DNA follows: TGCGCCAGCAGCCAAGAAGCTAGCGAGGGGACCCAGTACTTC. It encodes CASSQEASEGTQYF.

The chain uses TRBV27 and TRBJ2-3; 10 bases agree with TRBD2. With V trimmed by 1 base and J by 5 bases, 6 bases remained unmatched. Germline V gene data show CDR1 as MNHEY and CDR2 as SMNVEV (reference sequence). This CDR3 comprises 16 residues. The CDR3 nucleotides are TGTGCCAGCAGTTTATACAGCGGGAGGGATGGAGATACGCAGTATTTT. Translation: CASSLYSGRDGDTQYF.